This T cell receptor (beta chain) was sequenced for a study of CD8 T cells in ankylosing spondylitis (dated by TCRdb to the late 2010s). Regarding the complete study: To find TCR variants linked to disease, the study profiled T cell receptor beta repertoires in ankylosing spondylitis patients and healthy donors. The full study cohort comprised 25 or so ankylosing spondylitis patients and over 95 healthy donors. Peripheral blood was sampled, and synovial fluid was additionally collected from ankylosing spondylitis patients.

This clonotype turned up a few times. The antigen it recognizes is unknown. Base qualities are not at hand, and no much larger clone is one base apart. The paper as a whole reports these results and caveats: In peripheral blood, the disease-linked clones were found at relatively low frequencies and had a CD8+ phenotype. Some TCR beta motif variants had previously been reported in synovial fluid and blood of reactive arthritis patients, which suggested common disease-initiation mechanisms. Blood from ankylosing spondylitis patients appeared to be characterized by a TCR beta motif composed of several highly homologous amino acid variants. The disease-linked clones were reported to be significantly enriched in matched synovial fluid samples from ankylosing spondylitis patients.

Trimming at the junction amounts to 1 base on V and 2 bases on J, and the germline ends lie 12 bases apart. Inclusive of the bounding cysteine and phenylalanine, the CDR3 is 15 residues long. Only CDR3 DNA remains: 45 bases, in frame from the first base. CDR1 and CDR2 were assigned from the germline V gene as KGHSH and LQKENI. Sequencing instrument: Illumina HiSeq 2500. Quantitative 5'-RACE with molecular barcodes was used to prepare TCR beta libraries. The study's own analysis went as follows. To identify disease-linked TCR variants, a new computational method was used, one built on a probabilistic model of VDJ rearrangement. TCRdb passed the public sequencing reads through fastp at Q25 and MiXCR, retaining productive beta sequences. Rows with a matching CDR3 protein are joined into one entry that keeps the most common DNA and genes. TCRdb, not the authors, supplied the V and J calls. This sample comprises around 150,000 distinct CDR3 sequences, under 45% of them detected only once. The top ten clones comprise 13% to 15% of the sample.

Synovial fluid samples were paired with blood samples taken from the same ankylosing spondylitis patients. The chain was built from TRBV18 and TRBJ2-7; the D gene may be TRBD1 or TRBD2, since each aligns over 5 bases. The clonotype originates from a male donor with ankylosing spondylitis. Sequencing was carried out using synovial fluid, either unsorted or a sorted T cell fraction (not recorded which). The DNA sequence is as follows: TGTGCCAGCTCACCACGGATCGGGGCCCCCTACGAGCAGTACTTC. It encodes CASSPRIGAPYEQYF.